This record concerns one T cell receptor (beta chain) sequence. Its cognate antigen is unknown. Data came from immunoSEQ multiplex PCR; TCRdb stores just in-frame clones and leaves some out. The sample includes more than 65,000 clones, just under 80% of them seen just once. This sample was included in a study of OX40 agonist ivuxolimab in advanced cancers. Study background: With a range of roughly 20 to 80, age averaged approximately 60 years, and 70% to 85% were male. Study-wide points: In the 0.1 to 3.0 mg/kg range, CD4+ and CD8+ blood T cells had expanded clonally by week 6.

The CDR3 runs to 15 residues. Deletions cut 5 bases from V and 2 bases from J, with 17 bases between. Looked up from germline, CDR1 is SGHRS and CDR2 is YFSETQ. Prior autoimmune disease or systemic immunosuppression barred patients. The receptor comes from an adult with an advanced solid tumor such as melanoma, head and neck, liver or kidney cancer. The V gene is TRBV5-1, the J gene TRBJ2-7, with D unresolved. The sample in question was CD4+ or CD8+ T cells sorted from blood, obtained in a trial of the OX40 agonist ivuxolimab. The CDR3 here is CASRQEPERTYEQYF. The CDR3, as DNA: TGCGCCAGCAGGCAGGAACCCGAAAGAACCTACGAGCAGTACTTC.